The 4 T cell receptor beta chains reported below all come from one sample, sequenced in a study of CD8+ T cells in alopecia areata (dated by TCRdb to the late 2010s). The receptor library was made with the immunoSEQ multiplex PCR assay. To provide template for TCR sequencing, every sample had RNA extracted and reverse transcribed into cDNA. In TCRdb, the immuneACCESS table is reduced to in-frame sequences with V and J assigned. These tables do not hold every clone; where another copy was compared, an unresolved V gene accounts for under half, and the others remain unexplained. Counted in this sample were 200,000 to 250,000 clones; about 58% of them appeared once. About 1.4% of the sample lies in the top ten. The sample's time point, from its label and the paper: less than five weeks on oral tofacitinib. Interpreted using the paper, the treatment or condition label stands for: oral pan-JAK inhibitor, 5-10 mg twice daily.

The starting material was CD4+ T cells sorted from blood, obtained at week 4, from a patient treated with tofacitinib. All receptors come from a human donor with alopecia areata.

The chain combines TRBV7-2 with TRBJ2-4; 7 bases fit TRBD1. The CDR3 sequence is 14 residues long. Germline V gene data show CDR1 as SGHTA and CDR2 as FQGNSA. V dropped 5 bases and J dropped 3; count of bases not matched to a gene: 4. This chain's CDR3 is CASSPQGDKNIQYF. CDR3 nucleotide sequence: TGTGCCAGCAGCCCCCAGGGGGACAAAAACATTCAGTACTTC.

The J gene is TRBJ1-5, the V gene TRBV7-2; TRBD1 matches 10 bases. Unmatched junction bases numbered 7, after V lost 5 bases and J lost 9 bases. There are 14 residues in the CDR3. CDR1 SGHTA and CDR2 FQGNSA come from the germline V gene. This chain's CDR3 is CASSKGTGERPQHF. The CDR3 bases are TGTGCCAGCAGCAAAGGGACAGGGGAACGGCCCCAGCATTTT. The whole variable domain, filled in from reference TRBV7-2 and TRBJ1-5, reads GAGVSQSPSNKVTEKGKDVELRCDPISGHTALYWYRQSLGQGLEFLIYFQGNSAPDKSGLPSDRFSAERTGGSVSTLTIQRTQQEDSAVYLCASSKGTGERPQHFGDGTRLSIL.

The chain couples TRBV7-3 to TRBJ2-7, with TRBD1 identical over 10 bases. The germline gives CDR1 SGHTA, CDR2 FQGTGA. Trimming removed 6 bases from V and 2 bases from J; junction bases left unmatched: 7. CDR3 length: 15 amino acids. The CDR3 spells CASSQSGTGAYEQYF. The CDR3 DNA reads TGTGCCAGCAGTCAATCCGGGACAGGGGCCTACGAGCAGTACTTC.

The V call is TRBV10-2, the J call TRBJ2-1; no definite D call. Germline CDR1 WSHSY, CDR2 SAAADI. V lost 1 base and J lost 6, with 7 bases in between. CDR3 length equals 13 residues. Written as DNA, the CDR3 is TGCGCCAGCAGTGAGTATGGTAGCAATGAGCAGTTCTTC. Amino acid sequence: CASSEYGSNEQFF.